This TCR beta chain was observed in a study of post-analysis software for immune sequencing data. Study in general: Disease trajectories encompassed relapsing-remitting, secondary progressive and progressive-relapsing multiple sclerosis.

Researchers reported that TCR beta cDNA libraries carried unique molecular identifiers. T cells numbering roughly 0.95 to 10 million yielded 500,000 to 550,000 cDNA molecules. A single record per CDR3 protein comes from TCRdb applying MiXCR to the PCR reads. The table lists about 540,000 distinct CDR3 sequences, around a third of them singletons. General study findings and limits: Patients had higher frequencies than controls of five or six TRBV segments, including TRBV5-6, TRBV5-1 and TRBV20-1. Comparison with controls showed significantly lower normalized Chao1 diversity in multiple sclerosis patients. Co-batched samples clustered tightly together by F measure.

The CDR3 length is 16 residues. Germline V lookup: CDR1 SGHTA, CDR2 FQGNSA. V shed 1 base and J 0 bases; nucleotides not matched to a gene: 3. Details on this clonotype: The antigen is undetermined.

The receptor was derived from a girl between 2 and 17 years old with multiple sclerosis. J is TRBJ2-5 and V is TRBV7-2; 9 nucleotides line up with TRBD2. Sequenced sample: blood. This CDR3 reads CASSLVVAGDQETQYF. CDR3 coding DNA: TGTGCCAGCAGCTTAGTGGTAGCGGGGGACCAAGAGACCCAGTACTTC. The full variable domain, completed using reference TRBV7-2 and TRBJ2-5, is GAGVSQSPSNKVTEKGKDVELRCDPISGHTALYWYRQSLGQGLEFLIYFQGNSAPDKSGLPSDRFSAERTGGSVSTLTIQRTQQEDSAVYLCASSLVVAGDQETQYFGPGTRLLVL.